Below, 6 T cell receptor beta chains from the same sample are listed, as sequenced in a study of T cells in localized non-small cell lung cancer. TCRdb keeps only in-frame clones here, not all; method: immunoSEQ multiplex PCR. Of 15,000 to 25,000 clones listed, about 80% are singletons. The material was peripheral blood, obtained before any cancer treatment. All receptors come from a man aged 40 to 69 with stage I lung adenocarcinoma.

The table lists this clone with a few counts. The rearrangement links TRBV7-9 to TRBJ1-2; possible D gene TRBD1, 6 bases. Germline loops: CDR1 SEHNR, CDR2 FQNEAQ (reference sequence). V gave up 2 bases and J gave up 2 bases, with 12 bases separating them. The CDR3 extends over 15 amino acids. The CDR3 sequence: CASSLLGASNYGYTF. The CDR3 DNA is TGTGCCAGCAGCTTATTGGGGGCGTCCAACTATGGCTACACCTTC.

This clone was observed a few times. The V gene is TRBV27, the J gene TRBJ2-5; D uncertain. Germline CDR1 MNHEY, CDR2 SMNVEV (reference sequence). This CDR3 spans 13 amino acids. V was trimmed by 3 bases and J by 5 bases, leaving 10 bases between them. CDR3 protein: CASSFGLWETQYF. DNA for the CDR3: TGTGCCAGCAGTTTTGGGTTGTGGGAGACCCAGTACTTC.

CDR3 protein: CASSLYRSSYEQYF. CDR3 DNA sequence: TGTGCCAGCAGCCTTTATAGAAGCTCCTACGAGCAGTACTTC. This sequence joins TRBV28 and TRBJ2-7, with D unclear. The CDR3 length is 14 residues. Trimming shortened V by 6 bases and J by 0 bases, and 12 bases separated the two germline ends. From germline, CDR1 is MDHEN and CDR2 SYDVKM.

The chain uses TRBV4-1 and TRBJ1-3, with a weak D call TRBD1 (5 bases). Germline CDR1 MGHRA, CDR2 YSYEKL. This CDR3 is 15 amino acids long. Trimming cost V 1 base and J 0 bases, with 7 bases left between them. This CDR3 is CASSQAGTSGNTIYF. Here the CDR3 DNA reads TGCGCCAGCAGCCAAGCTGGGACCTCTGGAAACACCATATATTTT.

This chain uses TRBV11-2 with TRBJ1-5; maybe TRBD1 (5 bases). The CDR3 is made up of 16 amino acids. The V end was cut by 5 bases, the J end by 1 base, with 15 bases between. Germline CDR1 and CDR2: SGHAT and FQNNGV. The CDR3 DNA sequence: TGTGCCAGCAGCCCGACGGGGGGAAGAAGCAATCAGCCCCAGCATTTT. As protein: CASSPTGGRSNQPQHF.

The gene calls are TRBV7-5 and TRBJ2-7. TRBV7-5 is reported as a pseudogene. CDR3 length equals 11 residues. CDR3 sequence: CVRIPGREQYF. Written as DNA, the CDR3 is TGTGTCAGAATCCCGGGCCGCGAGCAGTACTTC.